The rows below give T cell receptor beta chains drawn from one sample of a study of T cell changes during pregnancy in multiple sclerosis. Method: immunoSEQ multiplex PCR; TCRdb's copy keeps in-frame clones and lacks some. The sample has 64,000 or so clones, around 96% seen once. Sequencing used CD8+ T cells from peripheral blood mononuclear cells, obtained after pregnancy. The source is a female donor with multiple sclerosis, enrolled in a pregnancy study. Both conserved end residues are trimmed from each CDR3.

CDR3 protein: ATSPDRVNEQY
CDR3 length: 11
V gene: TRBV15
J gene: TRBJ2-7

CDR3 protein: ASSTSGGNTGELF
CDR3 length: 13
V gene: TRBV19
J gene: TRBJ2-2

CDR3 protein: ASSLDRGFRNEQF
CDR3 length: 13
V gene: TRBV27
J gene: TRBJ2-1

CDR3 protein: ASRGGAGGDYNYGYT
CDR3 length: 15
V gene: TRBV7-9
J gene: TRBJ1-2

CDR3 protein: ASSLDRGHYGYT
CDR3 length: 12
V gene: TRBV27
J gene: TRBJ1-2

CDR3 protein: ASSLGGQLYGYT
CDR3 length: 12
V gene: TRBV5-6
J gene: TRBJ1-2

CDR3 protein: SVEAGRYEQY
CDR3 length: 10
V gene: TRBV29-1
J gene: TRBJ2-7

CDR3 protein: ASSRTGGRREQY
CDR3 length: 12
V gene: TRBV7-9
J gene: TRBJ2-7

CDR3 protein: SVEDRGDGSYEQY
CDR3 length: 13
V gene: TRBV29-1
J gene: TRBJ2-7

CDR3 protein: ASSQADTVPYEQY
CDR3 length: 13
V gene: TRBV4-3
J gene: TRBJ2-7

CDR3 protein: ASSQDSRAGGNTGELF
CDR3 length: 16
V gene: TRBV4-2
J gene: TRBJ2-2

CDR3 protein: ASSTTGGRDGYT
CDR3 length: 12
V gene: TRBV5-4
J gene: TRBJ1-2

CDR3 protein: ASSLTLDSTIY
CDR3 length: 11
V gene: TRBV28
J gene: TRBJ1-3

CDR3 protein: ASSPRGQGSEQY
CDR3 length: 12
V gene: TRBV27
J gene: TRBJ2-7

CDR3 protein: ASSETNRGRTEAF
CDR3 length: 13
V gene: TRBV6-1
J gene: TRBJ1-1

CDR3 protein: ASFPTGGSYGYT
CDR3 length: 12
V gene: TRBV7-2
J gene: TRBJ1-2

CDR3 protein: ASSLGLAGAEGDTQY
CDR3 length: 15
V gene: TRBV7-8
J gene: TRBJ2-3

CDR3 protein: ASSALAGNSYEQY
CDR3 length: 13
V gene: TRBV2
J gene: TRBJ2-7

CDR3 protein: ASSRRSLNKEQF
CDR3 length: 12
V gene: TRBV27
J gene: TRBJ2-1

CDR3 protein: ASSLEGLQYEQY
CDR3 length: 12
V gene: TRBV7-9
J gene: TRBJ2-7

CDR3 protein: ASTPTVLSPADTQY
CDR3 length: 14
V gene: TRBV7-3
J gene: TRBJ2-3

CDR3 protein: ASSIGTRGGTEAF
CDR3 length: 13
V gene: TRBV19
J gene: TRBJ1-1

CDR3 protein: ASSWVAGGRHEQF
CDR3 length: 13
V gene: TRBV7-9
J gene: TRBJ2-1

CDR3 protein: ASSQRDRGWQETQY
CDR3 length: 14
V gene: TRBV7-2
J gene: TRBJ2-5

CDR3 protein: ASSLYPGELF
CDR3 length: 10
V gene: TRBV7-9
J gene: TRBJ2-2

CDR3 protein: ASSLYSGQGFSQPQH
CDR3 length: 15
V gene: TRBV7-8
J gene: TRBJ1-5

CDR3 protein: ASSFPYTSGTSGSIGNEQF
CDR3 length: 19
V gene: TRBV28
J gene: TRBJ2-1

CDR3 protein: ASSQDGGTGELF
CDR3 length: 12
V gene: TRBV9
J gene: TRBJ2-2

CDR3 protein: ASSLRRPGQGIFEAKNIQY
CDR3 length: 19
V gene: TRBV5-1
J gene: TRBJ2-4

CDR3 protein: ASRNSGRQETQY
CDR3 length: 12
V gene: TRBV5-1
J gene: TRBJ2-5

CDR3 protein: ASSITGQSNEQF
CDR3 length: 12
V gene: TRBV19
J gene: TRBJ2-1